The clone carrying this T cell receptor beta chain was counted only a few times. Its target is not known. This entry belongs to a study of blood T cell dynamics during melanoma immunotherapy. About the study: Standard first-line treatment here was pembrolizumab or nivolumab plus ipilimumab in metastatic melanoma.

A fixed DNA input of 300 to 350 ng was used per bulk PBMC sample. Measured with immunoSEQ multiplex PCR; TCRdb has only the in-frame clones, and not every one. This sample yields a few thousand clones, of which over 75% are seen a single time; more than 25% belongs to the top ten. The sample's time point: week 3, after first cycle of checkpoint inhibitor. Prior systemic cancer therapy, immunosuppressant use and other active malignancies excluded patients. Study findings and constraints: Clones driving repertoire changes may be melanoma-specific or general immune activation.

V was shortened by 0 bases and J by 4 bases, with 13 bases between the two germline ends. Per the germline V gene, CDR1 is SGHRS and CDR2 is YFSETQ. This CDR3 comprises 15 residues. Sample: blood, taken from a patient treated with checkpoint blockade. The TCR sequence derives from a human donor with melanoma. This chain joins TRBV5-1 and TRBJ1-1; perhaps TRBD1 as D (6 bases). The CDR3 nucleotides are TGCGCCAGCAGCTTGGGGGGGCAGGTGATCACTGAAGCTTTCTTT. It translates to CASSLGGQVITEAFF.